This T cell receptor beta chain was sequenced during a study of vaccination effects on CD4 cells after COVID-19. ViraFEST used viral peptide pools to expand antigen-specific CD4+ T cells before sequencing. It was after roughly 11 days of culture that CD4+ T cells were isolated. A density of fewer than 2.5 million PBMC per well was used; these cells were cultured with about 9.1 IU/ml IL-2 and approximately 9.4 ug/ml peptides. Cultures got half-medium changes with IL-2 on days 3 and 7. The V and J ends lost 4 bases and 5 bases respectively, with 14 bases between them. Per the germline V gene, CDR1 is MRHNA and CDR2 is SNTAGT. This CDR3 region has 15 residues. The method was immunoSEQ multiplex PCR; TCRdb's version includes in-frame clones alone and lacks a portion of them. Among about 54,000 clones listed, around 75% were seen once. Overall study findings and caveats: Late after vaccination, infection- and vaccine-induced clones showed marked clonal contraction. Early timepoints after infection were absent, and convalescent patients were few in the study.

In the case of this clone: The antigen remains unidentified.

The sequencing here drew on CD4+ T cells from PBMCs cultured with HCoV-229E spike peptides, taken before COVID-19 vaccination. The receptor comes from a human donor who received a COVID-19 vaccine. The chain uses TRBV6-4 and TRBJ1-4, with unresolved D. The DNA of the CDR3 is TGTGCCAGCAGTGTATCCGGGGTCGGAAATGAAAAACTGTTTTTT. This encodes CASSVSGVGNEKLFF.